In this sample, the clone carrying this T cell receptor beta chain turned up a few times. Its antigen is unidentified. The data stem from a study of beta chain features in type 1 diabetes. Expressed TCRB transcripts got sequenced, as all isolated RNA was reverse transcribed. Around 3.9 million reads per sample were averaged for naive, central memory and regulatory samples. Produced via immunoSEQ multiplex PCR; TCRdb's table is partial and in-frame only. The sample gives 400,000 or so clones, 8.5% to 10% of which show up once; approximately 0.55% is in the top ten. Study conclusions and caveats: High TCR expression in some cells could lead to their over-representation in cDNA sequencing. More deletions and fewer insertions at VDJ junctions were seen in type 1 diabetes patients. The naive, central memory and Treg TCRB repertoires of patients appeared to be more similar to one another than those of healthy donors. Among patients with Type 1 diabetes, TCRB CDR3s were moderately but significantly shorter in every one of the four CD4+ subsets.

The sequencing sample was made of central memory CD4+ T cells from blood. The sequence was collected from a man in his thirties or forties with type 1 diabetes.

The CDR3 DNA reads as TGTGCCAGCAGTTCAAGACAGGGACTAGCGGCAGATACGCAGTATTTT. Translating it yields CASSSRQGLAADTQYF. The rearrangement uses TRBV27 and TRBJ2-3, with 11 bases fitting TRBD2. The germline V gene encodes CDR1 MNHEY and CDR2 SMNVEV (reference sequence). The V gene end was trimmed by 4 bases and the J gene end by 4 bases; junction bases not matched to a gene: 7. The CDR3 has 16 amino acids.